The subject of this entry is one T cell receptor (beta chain). The data are from a study of blood T cells in healthy people across ages. Alongside a J-beta primer mix, a sample-barcoded 5' primer served in a second PCR lasting about 7 to 12 cycles. Every sample gave at least 2.5 million paired-end reads containing CDR3. Each CDR3 protein gets one entry after TCRdb re-called the 5' RACE reads with MiXCR. Of approximately 1.5 million distinct CDR3 sequences in the sample, about 35% are singletons; the top ten hold about 11%. The CDR3 consists of 16 residues. V trimming: 2 bases; J trimming: 1 base; junction bases outside the gene matches: 5.

This sequence originates from a woman aged 30 to 39 in good health. The chain joins TRBV12-3 or TRBV12-4 to TRBJ2-1; 7 bases map to TRBD2. The sample consisted of blood. CDR3 sequence (DNA): TGTGCCAGCAGTTTAATCGGGACTAAATCCTACAATGAGCAGTTCTTC. It specifies CASSLIGTKSYNEQFF.